A single T cell receptor beta chain is shown here with its context. The target antigen is unknown. The data belong to a study of CD8 T cells in ankylosing spondylitis. Study-level findings and limits: Made up of about eight highly homologous variants, a TCR beta motif appeared characteristic of ankylosing spondylitis blood.

This CDR3 has 15 residues. Germline V CDR1 and CDR2: SGHRS, YFSETQ. V dropped 0 bases and J dropped 3; count of bases not matched to a gene: 5. MiXCR was run by TCRdb on the 5' RACE reads, yielding one entry per CDR3 protein. The sample includes roughly 670,000 distinct CDR3 sequences, 15% to 20% seen only once; the top ten take under 20%. The sample taken for sequencing was blood, either unsorted or a sorted T cell fraction (not recorded which). The chain recombines TRBV5-1 with TRBJ1-2, with 7 bases matching TRBD1. The sequence came from a male donor with ankylosing spondylitis. The CDR3: CASSLATGADYGYTF. CDR3 coding DNA: TGCGCCAGCAGCTTGGCCACAGGGGCCGACTATGGCTACACCTTC. Complete variable domain (other parts from reference TRBV5-1 and TRBJ1-2): KAGVTQTPRYLIKTRGQQVTLSCSPISGHRSVSWYQQTPGQGLQFLFEYFSETQRNKGNFPGRFSGRQFSNSRSEMNVSTLELGDSALYLCASSLATGADYGYTFGSGTRLTVV.